What follows are 5 T cell receptor beta chains derived from one specimen sequenced in a study of regulatory dendritic cells for organ transplantation (dated by TCRdb to about 2017). Library preparation was by the immunoSEQ multiplex PCR assay. TCRdb took this table from immuneACCESS and kept in-frame rearrangements with V and J called. Such tables lack part of the clones; where checked against another copy, unresolved V genes explain under half of the gap, and the rest is unexplained. The sample has about 29,000 clones on record, about 80% of them singletons. Of the sample, around 2.3% falls within the top ten clones. Material for sequencing was memory CD4+ T cells from blood. Sample cell subset or site, as interpreted from the label and publication: CD45RO+ memory T cells. The receptors were sampled from a human donor in good health.

V usage is TRBV30 and J usage is TRBJ1-6, with 9 bases aligning to TRBD1. V lost 5 bases and J lost 10; bases outside the gene matches: 6. Germline CDR1 GTSNPN, CDR2 SVGIG (reference sequence). This CDR3 contains 13 residues. The CDR3 sequence is CAWGDRESSPLHF. CDR3 bases: TGTGCCTGGGGGGACAGGGAATCATCACCCCTCCACTTT.

This chain connects TRBV7-9 to TRBJ2-1; D may be TRBD2 (5 bases). The germline gives CDR1 SEHNR, CDR2 FQNEAQ (reference sequence). V lost 7 bases and J 6 bases, leaving 25 bases between the germline ends. This CDR3 contains 17 residues. Written as DNA, the CDR3 is TGTGCCAGCACCTACGTAGGGTCGGAGACTACAATCAATGAGCAGTTCTTC. It translates to CASTYVGSETTINEQFF.

This clone was observed once. The rearrangement joins TRBV27 to TRBJ2-7; TRBD1 matches 9 bases. The CDR3 covers 15 residues. Trimming removed 5 bases from V and 3 bases from J; junction bases left unmatched: 8. Germline CDR1 is MNHEY and CDR2 is SMNVEV (reference sequence). Written as DNA, the CDR3 is TGTGCCAGCAGTCCCCTGGGACAGGGATTCTACGAGCAGTACTTC. This translates into CASSPLGQGFYEQYF.

The genes are TRBV6-6 and TRBJ1-1; D is perhaps TRBD1 (5 bases). Germline V CDR1 and CDR2: MNHNY, SVGAGI (reference sequence). Trimming took off 8 bases at V and 2 bases at J, with 15 bases between the two ends. The CDR3 contains 14 residues. The CDR3 sequence is CASGLGRGNTEAFF. CDR3 in DNA: TGTGCCAGCGGCTTGGGGAGGGGTAACACTGAAGCTTTCTTT.

The rearrangement uses TRBV10-3 and TRBJ1-1; 10 nucleotides line up with TRBD1. Unmatched junction bases numbered 12, after V lost 4 bases and J lost 4 bases. CDR3 length: 17 residues. Germline CDR1 is ENHRY and CDR2 is SYGVKD. The CDR3 loop reads CAISVAGTGAGRTEAFF. CDR3 nucleotides: TGTGCCATCAGTGTCGCCGGGACAGGGGCTGGGCGCACTGAAGCTTTCTTT.